This is a list of T cell receptor beta chains from one sample in a study of beta chain features in type 1 diabetes. Using immunoSEQ multiplex PCR, the repertoire was profiled, and TCRdb retains in-frame clones only, with some absent. The data contain hundreds of thousands of clones, about 32% of them singletons. Material: naive CD4+ T cells from blood. All receptors come from a man in his late teens or twenties in good health. Each CDR3 is given with its conserved first and last residue. The D gene is left open where the match is weak. Clone size appears in some rows only: once, few, many, or a class for an expanded clone.

TRBV30	.	.	TRBJ2-7	TGTGCCTGGAGTATGGACGCCTACGAGCAGTACTTC	CAWSMDAYEQYF
TRBV6-1	few	.	TRBJ2-1	TGTGCCAGCAGTGAAGAAAAAGGCTCCTACAATGAGCAGTTCTTC	CASSEEKGSYNEQFF
TRBV14	.	.	TRBJ2-1	TGTGCCAGCAGCCAAGCCAATTGGAATGAGCAGTTCTTC	CASSQANWNEQFF
TRBV4-3	.	.	TRBJ2-1	TGCGCCAGCAGCCGTCAAAGAGGCTATGAGCAGTTCTTC	CASSRQRGYEQFF
TRBV30	few	TRBD2	TRBJ2-7	TGTGCCTGGAGTGCCGGGACTAGCGGGAGCTACGAGCAGTACTTC	CAWSAGTSGSYEQYF
TRBV30	.	.	TRBJ1-1	TGTGCCTGGAGCGGCCCGGGGGGCACTGAAGCTTTCTTT	CAWSGPGGTEAFF
TRBV7-7	.	.	TRBJ2-3	TGTGCTAGCAGCCCTTCCGGGACGGGCACAGATACGCAGTATTTT	CASSPSGTGTDTQYF
TRBV15	.	.	TRBJ2-2	TGTGCCACCAGCAGAGCTGACAGCATCCCGGACACCGGGGAGCTGTTTTTT	CATSRADSIPDTGELFF
TRBV30	.	.	TRBJ1-2	TGTGCCTGGATGGGGACTGCGGCCTATGGCTACACCTTC	CAWMGTAAYGYTF
TRBV5-1	.	.	TRBJ2-5	TGCGCCAGCAGCTTCGTGGAGACCCAGTACTTC	CASSFVETQYF
TRBV10-3	.	.	TRBJ2-2	TGTGCCATCAGTGAGTGGGAAACGAACACCGGGGAGCTGTTTTTT	CAISEWETNTGELFF
TRBV18	few	.	TRBJ1-2	TGTGCCAGCTCACCCGAGGGCGATCGTGGCTACACCTTC	CASSPEGDRGYTF
TRBV5-1	few	.	TRBJ2-2	TGCGCCAGCAGCCCAGCCGCGAACACCGGGGAGCTGTTTTTT	CASSPAANTGELFF
TRBV9	.	.	TRBJ2-3	TGTGCCAGCAGCGTAGTGGAACGGGCCTTCACAGATACGCAGTATTTT	CASSVVERAFTDTQYF
TRBV7-2	.	TRBD2	TRBJ2-1	TGTGCCAGCTCCTTGTCCCCCCTAGCGGGAGGTTTCGTTAATGAGCAGTTCTTC	CASSLSPLAGGFVNEQFF
TRBV28	.	.	TRBJ2-5	TGTGCCAGCAGTTTACGACTGGCATTCGGCGAGACCCAGTACTTC	CASSLRLAFGETQYF
TRBV7-9	.	.	TRBJ2-5	TGTGCCAGCAGCCCCTCCTGGCAAACGGCAGGGAAGACCCAGTACTTC	CASSPSWQTAGKTQYF
TRBV30	few	.	TRBJ1-5	TGTGCCTGGAGTGTCAGGGAATATCAGCCCCAGCATTTT	CAWSVREYQPQHF
TRBV20-1	few	.	TRBJ2-1	TGCAGTGTAGAATACAATGAGCAGTTCTTC	CSVEYNEQFF
TRBV7-9	.	.	TRBJ2-3	TGTGCCAGCAGCTTAACAGATACGCAGTATTTT	CASSLTDTQYF